This T cell receptor (beta chain) was identified during a study of blood T cell repertoires in COVID-19. About the study: Samples of COVID-19 (acute and convalescent) were obtained from the United States, Italy and Spain. T cells, B-cell-depleted T cells, or PBMCs provided the cDNA or gDNA that served as material.

Authors' data handling: Amplified reference gene primers provided the basis for estimating nucleated cell counts. Profiled with immunoSEQ multiplex PCR; TCRdb holds only in-frame clones, not every one. That table is the source of V, J and clone size, and D and trimming were worked out from the DNA. The sample has 45,000 to 60,000 clones; roughly 86% are singletons. This CDR3 region has 14 residues. V lost 4 bases, J lost 2 bases, and 10 bases lay in between. Looked up from germline, CDR1 is SEHNR and CDR2 is FQNEAQ (reference sequence). This receptor was taken from a human donor with active COVID-19. The donor label of this sample is uncertain. Sample: peripheral blood. This chain connects TRBV7-9 to TRBJ2-3; a weak D match, TRBD1 (5 bases). CDR3 amino acids: CASSSQVFTDTQYF. CDR3 DNA: TGTGCCAGCAGCTCACAGGTATTCACAGATACGCAGTATTTT.